This record looks at one T cell receptor (beta chain) sequence and its context. Germline-derived CDR1 and CDR2 are MGHRA and YSYEKL. V lost 1 base and J lost 5; bases outside the gene matches: 19. The CDR3 runs 20 residues. Sequenced by immunoSEQ multiplex PCR; TCRdb stores in-frame clones only, minus some. The table records about 84,000 clones, around 88% of them present only once. The data were obtained in a study of blood T cell repertoires in COVID-19. Sequencing was carried out using peripheral blood. V usage is TRBV4-1 and J usage is TRBJ2-5; the match to TRBD2 covers 10 bases. The clonotype was recovered from a man older than 75 with active or convalescent COVID-19. The DNA of the CDR3 is TGCGCCAGCAGCCAAGGAGTGTCCAGCGGGAGGGCCCCTGGTATGGAGACCCAGTACTTC. It yields the protein CASSQGVSSGRAPGMETQYF.